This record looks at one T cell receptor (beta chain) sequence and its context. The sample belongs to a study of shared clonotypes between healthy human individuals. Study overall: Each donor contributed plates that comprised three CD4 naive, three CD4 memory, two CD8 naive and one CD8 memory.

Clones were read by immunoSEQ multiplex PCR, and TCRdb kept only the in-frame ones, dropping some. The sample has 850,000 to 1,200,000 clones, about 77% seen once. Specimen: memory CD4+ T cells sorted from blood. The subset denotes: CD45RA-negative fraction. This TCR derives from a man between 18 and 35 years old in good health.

CDR3 sequence (DNA): TGCGCCAGCAGCTCGGCCCAGGAGACCCAGTACTTC. It codes for CASSSAQETQYF. This rearrangement joins TRBV5-1 to TRBJ2-5, with D hard to call. Trimming pared 3 bases from V and 5 bases from J, leaving 8 bases between. The CDR3 length is 12 residues. Germline CDR1 SGHRS, CDR2 YFSETQ.